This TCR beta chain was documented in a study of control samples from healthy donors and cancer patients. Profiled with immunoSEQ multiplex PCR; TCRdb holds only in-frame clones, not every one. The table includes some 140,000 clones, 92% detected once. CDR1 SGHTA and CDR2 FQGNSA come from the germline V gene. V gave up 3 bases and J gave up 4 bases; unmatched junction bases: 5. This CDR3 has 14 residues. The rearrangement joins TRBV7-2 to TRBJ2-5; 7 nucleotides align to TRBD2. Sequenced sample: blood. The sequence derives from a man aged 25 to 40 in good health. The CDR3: CASSFGLVPETQYF. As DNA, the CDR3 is TGTGCCAGCAGCTTTGGACTAGTCCCAGAGACCCAGTACTTC.